This TCR beta chain was identified in a study of CD4 T cells in relation to SARS-CoV-2 and coronaviruses. Produced via immunoSEQ multiplex PCR; TCRdb's table is partial and in-frame only. In the table there are approximately 20,000 clones, 76% of which are singletons. This clone showed up just a few times. Antigen: not known. V lost 7 bases and J 0 bases, leaving 9 bases between the germline ends. The germline CDR1 and CDR2 sequences are LGHDT and YNNKEL (reference sequence). The CDR3 length is 13 residues. Unexposed donor CD4+ T cells date from about 2011-2018, before the COVID-19 pandemic. After nine to ten days of culture, CD4+ T cells were isolated.

The chain couples TRBV3-1 (or the pseudogene TRBV3-2) to TRBJ1-1; D remains ambiguous. What was sequenced was CD4+ T cells from PBMCs, cultured in vitro. This TCR was sampled from a human donor in good health. As DNA, the CDR3 is TGTGCCAGCACCCCAGACCTGAACACTGAAGCTTTCTTT. Translated: CASTPDLNTEAFF.